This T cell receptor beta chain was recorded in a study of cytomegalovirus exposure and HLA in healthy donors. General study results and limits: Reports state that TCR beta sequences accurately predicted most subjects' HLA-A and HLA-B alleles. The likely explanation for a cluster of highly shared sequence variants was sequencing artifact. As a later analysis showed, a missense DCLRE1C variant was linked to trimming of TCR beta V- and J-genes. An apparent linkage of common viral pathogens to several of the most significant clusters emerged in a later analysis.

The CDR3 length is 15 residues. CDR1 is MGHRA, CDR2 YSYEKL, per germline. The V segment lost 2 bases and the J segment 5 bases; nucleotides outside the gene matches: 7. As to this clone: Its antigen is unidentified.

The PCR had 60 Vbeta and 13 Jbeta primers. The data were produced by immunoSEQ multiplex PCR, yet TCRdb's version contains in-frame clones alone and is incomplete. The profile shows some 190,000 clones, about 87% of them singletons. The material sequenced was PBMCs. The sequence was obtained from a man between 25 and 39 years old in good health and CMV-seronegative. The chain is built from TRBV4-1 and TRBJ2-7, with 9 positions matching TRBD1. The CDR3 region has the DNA TGCGCCAGCAGCCAACGGGGACAGGGTGGGGACGAGCAGTACTTC. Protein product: CASSQRGQGGDEQYF.